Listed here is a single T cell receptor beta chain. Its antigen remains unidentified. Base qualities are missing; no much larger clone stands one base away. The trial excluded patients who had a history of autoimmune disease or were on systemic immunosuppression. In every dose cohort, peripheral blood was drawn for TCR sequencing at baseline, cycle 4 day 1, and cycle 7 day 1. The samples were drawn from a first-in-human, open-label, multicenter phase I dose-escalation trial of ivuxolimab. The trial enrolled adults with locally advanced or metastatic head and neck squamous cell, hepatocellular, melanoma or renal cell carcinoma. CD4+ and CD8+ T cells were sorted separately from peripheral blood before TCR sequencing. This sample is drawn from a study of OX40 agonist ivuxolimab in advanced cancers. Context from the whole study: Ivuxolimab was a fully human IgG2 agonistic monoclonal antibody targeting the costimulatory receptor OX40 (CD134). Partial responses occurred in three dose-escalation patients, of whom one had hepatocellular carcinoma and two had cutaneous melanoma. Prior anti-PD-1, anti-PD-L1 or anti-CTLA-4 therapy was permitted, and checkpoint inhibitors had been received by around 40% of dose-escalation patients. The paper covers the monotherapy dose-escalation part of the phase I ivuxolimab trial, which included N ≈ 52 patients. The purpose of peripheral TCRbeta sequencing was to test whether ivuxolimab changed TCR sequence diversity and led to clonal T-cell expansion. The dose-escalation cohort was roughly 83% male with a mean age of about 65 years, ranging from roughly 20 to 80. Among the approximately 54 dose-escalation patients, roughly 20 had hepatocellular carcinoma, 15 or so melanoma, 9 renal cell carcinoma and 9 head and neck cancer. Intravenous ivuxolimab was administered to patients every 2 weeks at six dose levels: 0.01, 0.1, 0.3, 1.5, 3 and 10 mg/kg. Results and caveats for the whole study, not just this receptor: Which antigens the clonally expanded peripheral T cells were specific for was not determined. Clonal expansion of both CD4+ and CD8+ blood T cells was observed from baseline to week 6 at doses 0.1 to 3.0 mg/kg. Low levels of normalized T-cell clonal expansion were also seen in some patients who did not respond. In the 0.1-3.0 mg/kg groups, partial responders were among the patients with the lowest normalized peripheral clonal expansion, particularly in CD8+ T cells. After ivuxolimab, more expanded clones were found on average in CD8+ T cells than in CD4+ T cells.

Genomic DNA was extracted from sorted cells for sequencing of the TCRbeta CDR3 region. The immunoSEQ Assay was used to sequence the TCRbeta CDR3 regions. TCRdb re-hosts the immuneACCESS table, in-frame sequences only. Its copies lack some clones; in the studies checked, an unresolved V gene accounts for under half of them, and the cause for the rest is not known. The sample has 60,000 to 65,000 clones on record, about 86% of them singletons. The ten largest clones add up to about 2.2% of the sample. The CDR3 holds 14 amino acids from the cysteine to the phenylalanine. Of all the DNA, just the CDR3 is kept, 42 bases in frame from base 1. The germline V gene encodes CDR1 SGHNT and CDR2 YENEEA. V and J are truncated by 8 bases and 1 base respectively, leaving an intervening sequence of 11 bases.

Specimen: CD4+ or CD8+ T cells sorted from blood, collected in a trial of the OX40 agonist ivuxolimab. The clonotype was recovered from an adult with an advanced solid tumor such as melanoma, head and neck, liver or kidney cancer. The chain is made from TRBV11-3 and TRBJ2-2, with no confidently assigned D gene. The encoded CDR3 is CASGSGRNTGELFF. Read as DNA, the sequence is TGTGCCAGCGGGTCGGGCAGGAACACCGGGGAGCTGTTTTTT.